The rows below give T cell receptor beta chains drawn from one sample of a study of T cells in Graves' hyperthyroidism and ophthalmopathy. TCRdb passed the multiplex PCR reads through MiXCR, listing each CDR3 protein once. The data hold 600,000 or so distinct CDR3 sequences, with 15% to 20% observed a single time. Input material: blood. The origin of the receptors is a woman aged 30 to 39 with Graves' hyperthyroidism. CDR3s include the opening cysteine and the closing phenylalanine or tryptophan. The D gene is left open where the match is weak. Size is stated for part of the rows, as once, few or many counts, or as a class when the clone is expanded.

clone size	CDR3 length	V gene	D gene	J gene	CDR3 DNA	CDR3 protein
few	16	TRBV27	NA	TRBJ2-1	TGTGCCAGCAGTTTAGGCCTCTCGGGAGCATACAATGAGCAGTTCTTC	CASSLGLSGAYNEQFF
few	15	TRBV20-1	NA	TRBJ2-2	TGCAGTGCTAGAGATCGCGGGGTGAGGGCCGGGGAGCTGTTTTTT	CSARDRGVRAGELFF
NA	14	TRBV10-3	NA	TRBJ2-3	TGTGCCATCAGCCTGGACCCGAACACAGATACGCAGTATTTT	CAISLDPNTDTQYF
many	16	TRBV18	NA	TRBJ2-5	TGTGCCAGCTCACCACCGGGAGGGACAGTACAAGAGACCCAGTACTTC	CASSPPGGTVQETQYF
NA	15	TRBV5-1	NA	TRBJ1-2	TGCGCCAGCAGCTTGGCCACAGGGAGGGACTATGGCTACACCTTC	CASSLATGRDYGYTF
few	13	TRBV2	TRBD2	TRBJ2-1	TGTGCCAGCAGTCTAGCGGTACGCCTCGGGAAGTTCTTC	CASSLAVRLGKFF
many	18	TRBV6-6	TRBD1	TRBJ1-1	TGTGCCAGCAGTTACACCGGGACAGCCCATGAAATGAACACTGAAGCTTTCTTT	CASSYTGTAHEMNTEAFF
many	14	TRBV12-3/TRBV12-4	NA	TRBJ2-5	TGTGCCAGCAGTCCCCACGCGAGAGAAGAGACCCAGTACTTC	CASSPHAREETQYF
many	16	TRBV27	TRBD2	TRBJ2-1	TGTGCCAGCAGTCCCCCCGGGACTAGCACTCGGTATGAGCAGTTCTTC	CASSPPGTSTRYEQFF
many	14	TRBV5-1	NA	TRBJ2-3	TGCGCCAGCAGTGCGGGACCTAGCACAGATACGCAGTATTTT	CASSAGPSTDTQYF
few	16	TRBV6-1	NA	TRBJ2-7	TGTGCCAGCAGTGAACGAGGTAGGGCAGGGTTTTACGAGCAGTACTTC	CASSERGRAGFYEQYF
few	17	TRBV6-6	NA	TRBJ2-1	TGTGCCAGCAGTTACTCATCCGGGACTTACACCTACAATGAGCAGTTCTTC	CASSYSSGTYTYNEQFF
few	17	TRBV6-2/TRBV6-3	TRBD2	TRBJ2-1	TGTGCCAGCAGTTCGACTAGCGGGATTCTTGTGGACAATGAGCAGTTCTTC	CASSSTSGILVDNEQFF
many	14	TRBV12-3/TRBV12-4	NA	TRBJ2-7	TGTGCCAGCAGTTTAACTCACGCTAACTACGAGCAGTACTTC	CASSLTHANYEQYF
many	14	TRBV28	TRBD1	TRBJ2-3	TGTGCCAGCAGTTTACAGGACAGGACAGATACGCAGTATTTT	CASSLQDRTDTQYF
many	16	TRBV27	TRBD2	TRBJ2-2	TGTGCCAGCAGTACGCTAGCGGGAGAAGGCACCGGGGAGCTGTTTTTT	CASSTLAGEGTGELFF
many	16	TRBV28	NA	TRBJ2-5	TGTGCCAGCAGTGAACGGGACGCTTGGTACCAAGAGACCCAGTACTTC	CASSERDAWYQETQYF
many	13	TRBV27	NA	TRBJ1-6	TGTGCCAGCAGTTTAAGCGGAAATTCACCCCTCCACTTT	CASSLSGNSPLHF
few	14	TRBV5-1	NA	TRBJ1-5	TGCGCCAGCAGCCTAGGACAGCCCGATCAGCCCCAGCATTTT	CASSLGQPDQPQHF
few	18	TRBV12-3/TRBV12-4	NA	TRBJ2-3	TGTGCCAGCAGTCCACTAATGGGCACAGACGATGACACAGATACGCAGTATTTT	CASSPLMGTDDDTDTQYF
many	13	TRBV7-2	NA	TRBJ2-1	TGTGCCAGCAGCTTAGGCAGGTTTGATGAGCAGTTCTTC	CASSLGRFDEQFF
NA	17	TRBV18	NA	TRBJ1-2	TGTGCCAGCTCACCATTAAACTCTCAAGGGGAAGACTATGGCTACACCTTC	CASSPLNSQGEDYGYTF
many	13	TRBV18	NA	TRBJ2-1	TGTGCCAGCTCACCACCGGGCCCCAATGAGCAGTTCTTC	CASSPPGPNEQFF
NA	14	TRBV5-4	NA	TRBJ2-7	TGTGCCAGCAGCCTCTCCGGGACTGGGAACGAGCAGTACTTC	CASSLSGTGNEQYF
many	17	TRBV5-1	NA	TRBJ2-7	TGCGCCAGCAGCTTGGCGAGTGGGGGGCCACGTGGGCTCGAGCAGTACTTC	CASSLASGGPRGLEQYF
NA	13	TRBV2	NA	TRBJ1-2	TGTGCCAGCAGTGAAGCGCTTACCAATGGCTACACCTTC	CASSEALTNGYTF
few	16	TRBV7-2	TRBD1	TRBJ1-4	TGTGCCAGCAGCGCAAGATCCGGGACAGGGGATGAAAAACTGTTTTTT	CASSARSGTGDEKLFF
NA	13	TRBV10-3	NA	TRBJ1-1	TGTGCCATCAGTGAGTCGAGCGCGAAGCAAGCTTTCTTT	CAISESSAKQAFF
many	15	TRBV20-1	TRBD1	TRBJ2-1	TGCAGTGCTAGGGGCGACAGGGGGCAATACAATGAGCAGTTCTTC	CSARGDRGQYNEQFF
many	13	TRBV7-2	NA	TRBJ2-7	TGTGCCAGCAGCCTCTTCGGGACCTACGAGCAGTACTTC	CASSLFGTYEQYF
few	13	TRBV20-1	NA	TRBJ1-5	TGCAGTGCTAGAGAGGCCGGGCGGGGGCCCCAGCATTTT	CSAREAGRGPQHF
many	12	TRBV30	NA	TRBJ1-1	TGTGCCTGGAGTGCTTCGACCGATGAAGCTTTCTTT	CAWSASTDEAFF
many	13	TRBV7-2	TRBD1	TRBJ1-5	TGTGCCAGCAGCTCGCAGGGGGGTCAGCCCCAGCATTTT	CASSSQGGQPQHF
NA	15	TRBV29-1	TRBD2	TRBJ2-3	TGCAGCGTGAACCTAGCGGGAGGGCCGGGAGATACGCAGTATTTT	CSVNLAGGPGDTQYF